A selection of T cell receptor beta chains follows, all from one sample in a study of T-cell reconstitution after alpha-beta-depleted transplantation in children. MiXCR, run by TCRdb on the PCR reads, gives a single entry per CDR3 protein. The table includes some 500,000 distinct CDR3 sequences, 15% to 20% detected once. Sequenced material: PBMCs from the stem cell graft donor, taken from the stem cell graft. These receptors were obtained from a human donor who donated a stem cell graft to a child with acute lymphoblastic leukemia. Each CDR3 is given with its conserved first and last residue. Each record gives: D gene, J gene, V gene, clone size, CDR3 protein, CDR3 DNA. A D gene is named only where the DNA matches it firmly. Clone size is given for some rows only: seen once, a few or many times, or a class if the clone is expanded.

>.|TRBJ1-2|TRBV20-1|few
CSARDARQPVGYTF
TGCAGTGCTAGAGATGCAAGACAACCGGTTGGCTACACCTTC
>TRBD1|TRBJ1-4|TRBV5-1|many
CASSPGTDEKLFF
TGCGCCAGCAGCCCTGGGACAGATGAAAAACTGTTTTTT
>.|TRBJ2-7|TRBV18|few
CASSPSSGVTYEQYF
TGTGCCAGCTCACCCAGTTCAGGGGTTACCTACGAGCAGTACTTC
>TRBD1|TRBJ2-2|TRBV11-2|.
CASSIQGSGTGELFF
TGTGCCAGCAGCATACAGGGGAGTGGAACCGGGGAGCTGTTTTTT
>TRBD2|TRBJ2-7|TRBV5-4|.
CASSSSGLAGDYEQYF
TGTGCCAGCAGCTCGTCCGGACTAGCGGGAGACTACGAGCAGTACTTC
>.|TRBJ1-5|TRBV5-1|few
CASAPGGSSGNQPQHF
TGCGCCAGCGCCCCGGGGGGAAGTTCTGGCAATCAGCCCCAGCATTTT
>.|TRBJ1-2|TRBV6-1|once
CASSEAGNLRGGYTF
TGTGCCAGCAGTGAAGCGGGCAATCTTCGGGGGGGCTACACCTTC
>.|TRBJ1-5|TRBV12-3/TRBV12-4|.
CASSTHQPQHF
TGTGCCAGCAGTACCCATCAGCCCCAGCATTTT
>.|TRBJ2-7|TRBV5-5|few
CASSLLAREQYF
TGTGCCAGCAGCTTGTTGGCTCGCGAGCAGTACTTC
>.|TRBJ1-1|TRBV20-1|.
CSVTMRWNTEAFF
TGCAGTGTCACCATGCGGTGGAACACTGAAGCTTTCTTT
>.|TRBJ2-1|TRBV4-2|many
CASSQEGSATYNEQFF
TGTGCCAGCAGCCAAGAGGGTAGCGCTACCTACAATGAGCAGTTCTTC
>TRBD2|TRBJ2-3|TRBV27|few
CASAERELADTQYF
TGTGCCAGCGCGGAGCGGGAGCTCGCGGATACGCAGTATTTT
>.|TRBJ2-7|TRBV6-5|.
CASGNLAREQYF
TGTGCCAGCGGAAACCTAGCCCGCGAGCAGTACTTC
>TRBD1|TRBJ1-5|TRBV27|few
CASRWTGANQPQHF
TGTGCCAGCAGGTGGACAGGGGCGAATCAGCCCCAGCATTTT
>.|TRBJ2-7|TRBV30|.
CAWSPTGAEQYF
TGTGCCTGGAGTCCGACCGGGGCGGAGCAGTACTTC
>TRBD2|TRBJ2-7|TRBV14|few
CASSHVLAGLREQYF
TGTGCCAGCAGCCATGTACTAGCGGGCCTTAGGGAGCAGTACTTC
>.|TRBJ2-1|TRBV12-3/TRBV12-4|few
CASSPWGTGPYNEQFF
TGTGCCAGCAGTCCATGGGGGACTGGACCCTACAATGAGCAGTTCTTC
>TRBD2|TRBJ2-1|TRBV6-1|.
CASNILAGTYNEQFF
TGTGCCAGCAACATACTAGCGGGAACCTACAATGAGCAGTTCTTC
>TRBD1|TRBJ2-1|TRBV20-1|.
CSARGQGASFSYNEQFF
TGCAGTGCTCGCGGACAGGGAGCCTCCTTCTCCTACAATGAGCAGTTCTTC
>TRBD2|TRBJ2-1|TRBV25-1|.
CASSGSGASGNFHNEQFF
TGTGCCAGCAGTGGGAGTGGGGCTAGCGGGAACTTTCACAATGAGCAGTTCTTC
>.|TRBJ1-2|TRBV10-2|few
CASSEAGVNYGYTF
TGCGCCAGCAGTGAGGCGGGGGTTAACTATGGCTACACCTTC
>.|TRBJ2-3|TRBV6-2/TRBV6-3|few
CASSYSREADTQYF
TGTGCCAGCAGTTACTCTCGGGAAGCAGATACGCAGTATTTT
>.|TRBJ2-3|TRBV7-9|few
CASSFGLVTSTDTQYF
TGTGCCAGCAGCTTCGGACTCGTCACCAGCACAGATACGCAGTATTTT
>TRBD2|TRBJ2-5|TRBV7-2|.
CASSLAETSGYQETQYF
TGTGCCAGCAGCTTAGCGGAGACTAGCGGATACCAAGAGACCCAGTACTTC
>TRBD2|TRBJ2-2|TRBV20-1|.
CSARDLDGRATGELFF
TGCAGTGCTAGAGATCTTGACGGGAGGGCGACCGGGGAGCTGTTTTTT
>TRBD2|TRBJ2-7|TRBV7-8|.
CASSLGRGGSGRWYEQYF
TGTGCCAGCAGCTTAGGACGGGGTGGGAGCGGGAGGTGGTACGAGCAGTACTTC
>.|TRBJ2-6|TRBV30|few
CAWIDSGANVLTF
TGTGCCTGGATTGACTCTGGGGCCAACGTCCTGACTTTC
>.|TRBJ2-7|TRBV21-1|few
CASSSLSCDRPPGYEQYF
TGTGCCAGCAGTTCTCTGAGTTGCGACCGACCTCCTGGGTACGAGCAGTACTTC
>TRBD1|TRBJ1-1|TRBV5-1|.
CASRPRDRYTEAFF
TGCGCCAGCAGACCCCGGGACAGATACACTGAAGCTTTCTTT
>.|TRBJ1-2|TRBV5-1|few
CASSLKQGNGYTF
TGCGCCAGCAGCTTGAAACAGGGAAACGGCTACACCTTC
>TRBD1|TRBJ1-2|TRBV20-1|.
CSAPDRIYGYTF
TGCAGTGCCCCGGACAGGATATATGGCTACACCTTC
>TRBD1|TRBJ2-7|TRBV29-1|.
CSALDRDEQYF
TGCAGCGCCCTAGACAGGGACGAGCAGTACTTC
>.|TRBJ2-2|TRBV29-1|few
CSGGQNTGELFF
TGCAGCGGGGGACAAAACACCGGGGAGCTGTTTTTT
>.|TRBJ2-7|TRBV5-1|many
CASSLIGGENPYEQYF
TGCGCCAGCAGCTTGATAGGGGGAGAAAACCCCTACGAGCAGTACTTC
>TRBD1|TRBJ1-1|TRBV6-5|.
CASSLQGADEAFF
TGTGCCAGCAGTTTACAGGGGGCCGATGAAGCTTTCTTT
>TRBD2|TRBJ2-1|TRBV20-1|few
CSAGRGTSGGQREQFF
TGCAGTGCTGGGAGGGGCACCTCGGGAGGGCAGAGAGAGCAGTTCTTC
>.|TRBJ1-5|TRBV5-8|.
CATKTTDYSNQPQHF
TGTGCCACCAAAACGACGGATTATAGCAATCAGCCCCAGCATTTT
>TRBD1|TRBJ1-4|TRBV9|few
CASSVGDRGLLNEKLFF
TGTGCCAGCAGCGTAGGGGACAGGGGGCTTCTTAATGAAAAACTGTTTTTT
>.|TRBJ2-1|TRBV5-1|few
CASSLARTNNEQFF
TGCGCCAGCAGCTTAGCGCGGACAAACAATGAGCAGTTCTTC
>.|TRBJ2-7|TRBV6-2/TRBV6-3|few
CASSYTPGIEQYF
TGTGCCAGCAGTTATACCCCAGGGATCGAGCAGTACTTC
>.|TRBJ1-2|TRBV7-9|.
CASSLADGFNYGYTF
TGTGCCAGCAGCTTAGCGGATGGCTTTAACTATGGCTACACCTTC
>.|TRBJ2-2|TRBV11-2|.
CASSSTGFRRKTGELFF
TGTGCCAGCAGCTCTACGGGGTTCCGGAGGAAAACCGGGGAGCTGTTTTTT